Given below is one TCR beta chain in context. This entry comes from a study of blood T cell repertoires in COVID-19. TCRdb keeps only in-frame clones here, not all; method: immunoSEQ multiplex PCR. The top ten clones hold 11% of a sample with some 290,000 clones, approximately 89% of them seen once. The CDR3 is made up of 14 amino acids. V was trimmed by 1 base and J by 6 bases, leaving 13 bases between them. Germline lookup yields CDR1 SGHAT and CDR2 FQNNGV. The receptor comes from a woman aged 25 to 39 with COVID-19, enrolled during active disease. The chain links TRBV11-2 to TRBJ2-7, with a possible D match to TRBD1 (5 bases). The specimen was peripheral blood. The DNA for the CDR3 is TGTGCCAGCAGCTTAGGTGGGGCCGCTGGCGAGCAGTACTTC. Translating gives CASSLGGAAGEQYF.